This record covers a single TCR beta chain. Reverse transcription of about 0.45 to 1 ug RNA was performed with random hexamers. TCR beta CDR3 was amplified by immunoSEQ multiplex PCR. This amplification extended across 54 Vbeta and 13 Jbeta segments. TCRdb reprocessed the immunoSEQ multiplex PCR reads with MiXCR, giving one entry per CDR3 protein. The sample includes some 100,000 distinct CDR3 sequences, approximately 93% of them seen just once. Germline values: CDR1 LNHNV, CDR2 YYDKDF (reference sequence). The length of the CDR3 is 17 residues. V was trimmed by 0 bases and J by 1 base, leaving 13 bases between them. These data come from a study of CD8 T cells in Susac syndrome. Sequencing of TCR beta was performed on blood CD8+ and CD4+ T cells. TEMRA cells were enriched by FACS, and CD4+ and CD8+ T cells were negatively isolated.

The chain uses TRBV15 and TRBJ2-1; a weak D match, TRBD1 (6 bases). The receptor was isolated from a human donor with multiple sclerosis. Sequencing input: CD4+ T cells from PBMCs. The CDR3 spells CATSRDRSRGSYNEQFF. For the CDR3, the DNA is TGTGCCACCAGCAGAGATCGGTCCAGGGGTTCCTACAATGAGCAGTTCTTC.